This TCR beta chain was captured in a study of T cell clones after liver transplantation. Study context: At least one year of complete immunosuppression withdrawal without enzymes over twice normal defined tolerance.

The repertoire was sequenced with immunoSEQ multiplex PCR; TCRdb's copy has only in-frame clones and lacks some. The profile shows some 110,000 clones, about nine tenths of them singletons. Thawed unstimulated PBMCs were FACS-sorted by CD3, CD4 and CD8 into two populations. Germline CDR1 is SNHLY and CDR2 is FYNNEI. After removal of 7 bases from V and 4 bases from J, the junction contained 15 bases not matched to a gene. There are 16 residues in the CDR3. This chain uses TRBV2 with TRBJ2-5; 7 bases are a match to TRBD2. This clonotype was sampled from a human patient who received a liver transplant. Some T cells may originate from the graft donor. Sequencing was performed on CD4+ T cells from blood, taken 12 months after liver transplant. CDR3 in amino acids: CASKPPSGTSPETQYF. The CDR3 DNA follows: TGTGCCAGCAAGCCCCCAAGCGGGACTTCCCCAGAGACCCAGTACTTC.